This is a list of T cell receptor beta chains from one sample in a study of cytomegalovirus exposure and HLA in healthy donors. Measured with immunoSEQ multiplex PCR; TCRdb has only the in-frame clones, and not every one. Here the sample spans 95,000 to 150,000 clones, 80% being singletons. Sequencing used PBMCs. Every receptor here comes from a female donor in good health and CMV-seropositive. Both conserved end residues are part of each CDR3. The order of the fields is V gene, D gene, J gene, clone size, CDR3 protein, CDR3 DNA. A D gene is named only where the DNA matches it firmly. Clone size, where shown, is once, few, many, or a class for clones that have expanded.

TRBV19	.	TRBJ1-2	.	CASSRGHPGYTF	TGTGCCAGTAGTAGAGGACATCCCGGCTACACCTTC
TRBV7-3	TRBD1	TRBJ1-6	.	CASSPTGGRLSPLHF	TGTGCCAGCAGCCCGACAGGGGGCCGGCTTTCACCCCTCCACTTT
TRBV6-5	.	TRBJ1-2	.	CASSSPRRERGYTF	TGTGCCAGCAGCTCCCCTCGAAGAGAGAGGGGCTACACCTTC
TRBV9	TRBD2	TRBJ2-1	.	CASSVGASGGANEQFF	TGTGCCAGCAGCGTAGGGGCAAGCGGGGGGGCGAATGAGCAGTTCTTC
TRBV6-5	.	TRBJ1-2	.	CASSPPGERRYF	TGTGCCAGCAGCCCCCCAGGGGAGCGACGGTACTTT
TRBV18	.	TRBJ1-2	.	CASSPGKGYTF	TGTGCCAGCTCACCGGGCAAGGGCTACACCTTC
TRBV5-8	TRBD1	TRBJ1-5	.	CASSLGGQVNQPQHF	TGTGCCAGCAGCTTGGGCGGACAGGTCAATCAGCCCCAGCATTTT
TRBV5-1	.	TRBJ2-3	.	CASSLWGGVTDTQYF	TGCGCCAGCAGCTTGTGGGGCGGGGTCACAGATACGCAGTATTTT
TRBV6-1	.	TRBJ1-2	.	CASKRGEVNYGYTF	TGTGCCAGCAAACGGGGGGAGGTGAACTATGGCTACACCTTC
TRBV7-3	.	TRBJ2-7	once	CASSLNAGGLYEQYF	TGTGCCAGCAGCTTAAACGCAGGGGGGCTTTACGAGCAGTACTTC
TRBV30	TRBD1	TRBJ1-2	.	CAWSEGGEGYTF	TGTGCCTGGAGTGAAGGGGGCGAAGGCTACACCTTC
TRBV6-5	.	TRBJ1-2	.	CASSSTGSYGYTF	TGTGCCAGCAGTTCCACAGGGTCGTATGGCTACACCTTC
TRBV19	TRBD1	TRBJ2-3	.	CASSYQGDSTDTQYF	TGTGCCAGTAGTTATCAGGGGGATAGCACAGATACGCAGTATTTT
TRBV5-5	.	TRBJ1-4	.	CASSLGFGTNEKLFF	TGTGCCAGCAGCTTGGGCTTCGGTACTAATGAAAAACTGTTTTTT
TRBV7-2	TRBD1	TRBJ2-2	.	CASSFDRGSTGELFF	TGTGCCAGCAGCTTCGACAGGGGAAGCACCGGGGAGCTGTTTTTT
TRBV6-6	.	TRBJ1-5	.	CASSYAGMGSEQPQHF	TGTGCCAGCAGTTACGCAGGGATGGGGTCAGAGCAGCCCCAGCATTTT